Below are 14 T cell receptor beta chains sequenced from a single sample in a study of T cell repertoires in cytomegalovirus infection. A single record per CDR3 protein comes from TCRdb applying MiXCR to the reads. The profile shows roughly 230,000 distinct CDR3 sequences, 22% of them singletons. The sequencing input was CD8+ T cells from PBMCs. The receptor set was obtained from a human donor in good health (CMV status not recorded). Some clones in this sample may be carry-over from other donors' samples.

This clonotype was recorded at least ten times. The rearrangement joins TRBV7-9 to TRBJ1-3; D unclear. Germline V CDR1 and CDR2: SEHNR, FQNEAQ (reference sequence). This CDR3 comprises 12 residues. V lost 5 bases and J 8 bases, leaving 10 bases between the germline ends. CDR3 DNA sequence: TGTGCCAGCAGCCCGACCATAGACACCATATATTTT. Translated: CASSPTIDTIYF.

This clonotype was found a few times. This chain connects TRBV7-6 to TRBJ2-5; TRBD2 matches 10 bases. Germline CDR1 is SGHVS and CDR2 is FNYEAQ. V lost 6 bases and J lost 1; bases outside the gene matches: 8. The CDR3 extends over 16 amino acids. CDR3 protein: CASRTSSGGLQETQYF. The DNA of the CDR3 is TGTGCCAGCAGAACCTCTAGCGGGGGCCTCCAAGAGACCCAGTACTTC.

This chain links TRBV6-6 with TRBJ1-1, with D perhaps matching TRBD1 (6 bases). V was shortened by 7 bases and J by 7 bases, with 16 bases between the two germline ends. Germline V gene lookup returns CDR1 MNHNY and CDR2 SVGAGI (reference sequence). CDR3 size: 13 residues. The CDR3 is CASTWGARDEAFF. CDR3 DNA sequence: TGTGCCAGCACCTGGGGGGCGCGGGATGAAGCTTTCTTT.

The chain couples TRBV7-8 to TRBJ2-3, with 12 positions matching TRBD2. Germline lookup yields CDR1 SGHVS and CDR2 FQNEAQ. V lost 0 bases to trimming and J lost 2 bases; unmatched junction nucleotides: 6. This CDR3 contains 18 residues. CDR3 DNA: TGTGCCAGCAGCTTAGCCCCTCTAGCGGGGGGGCCCACAGATACGCAGTATTTT. It specifies CASSLAPLAGGPTDTQYF.

As regards this clonotype: A much more abundant neighbour one base away suggests this may be a read error. This sequence joins TRBV7-6 and TRBJ1-4; D gene unclear. In germline, CDR1 is SGHVS, CDR2 FNYEAQ. V was clipped by 7 bases and J by 6 bases, with 12 bases between them. The CDR3 spans 13 residues. CDR3 bases: TGTGCCAGCATGGAAGGTCCTGATGAAAAACTGTTTTTT. Protein sequence: CASMEGPDEKLFF.

The chain carries TRBV12-5 and TRBJ1-3, with D tentatively TRBD1 (6 bases). This CDR3 contains 14 residues. Per germline, CDR1 LGHNT and CDR2 FRNRAP. The V end lost 4 bases, the J end lost 1 base, and 8 bases lay between the germline ends. The CDR3 region has the DNA TGTGCTAGTGGTTCAGGGGATTCTGGAAACACCATATATTTT. Its translation is CASGSGDSGNTIYF.

The rearrangement uses TRBV6-5 and TRBJ2-3; D tentatively fits TRBD1 or TRBD2 (5 bases each). Per germline, CDR1 MNHEY and CDR2 SVGAGI. The length of the CDR3 is 15 residues. The V end was cut by 6 bases, the J end by 4 bases, with 17 bases between. CDR3 coding DNA: TGTGCCAGCAGCCCTTCGGGGCCTTGGGCAGATACGCAGTATTTT. It specifies CASSPSGPWADTQYF.

J is TRBJ1-5 and V is TRBV20-1, with D uncertain. The germline V and J ends were trimmed by 5 bases and 7 bases, with 15 bases remaining between them. The germline V gene encodes CDR1 DFQATT and CDR2 SNEGSKA (reference sequence). The CDR3 length is 13 residues. This CDR3 reads CSAVTDPIQPQHF. DNA of the CDR3: TGCAGTGCTGTAACAGACCCCATCCAGCCCCAGCATTTT.

This clonotype was found a few times. This chain uses TRBV9 with TRBJ1-1, with 9 positions matching TRBD1. The CDR3 has 15 residues. The junction had 5 bases not matched to a gene; V was cut back by 0 bases and J by 5 bases. Germline CDR1 reads SGDLS; CDR2 reads YYNGEE. The CDR3 spells CASSVGGQGGTEAFF. The CDR3, as DNA: TGTGCCAGCAGCGTAGGGGGACAGGGTGGGACTGAAGCTTTCTTT.

This clonotype was picked up a small number of times. The V call is TRBV2, the J call TRBJ2-7; D unclear. Looked up from germline, CDR1 is SNHLY and CDR2 is FYNNEI. Trimming removed 2 bases at V and 3 bases at J, with 11 bases between. The CDR3 has 14 residues. CDR3 protein: CASSEPSAFYEQYF. The CDR3 DNA reads TGTGCCAGCAGTGAACCGTCAGCTTTCTACGAGCAGTACTTC. The whole variable domain, remainder taken from reference TRBV2 and TRBJ2-7, is EPEVTQTPSHQVTQMGQEVILRCVPISNHLYFYWYRQILGQKVEFLVSFYNNEISEKSEIFDDQFSVERPDGSNFTLKIRSTKLEDSAMYFCASSEPSAFYEQYFGPGTRLTVT.

This chain connects TRBV11-1 to TRBJ2-1; TRBD1 might be the D (5 bases). Trimming removed 5 bases at V and 7 bases at J, with 12 bases between. Germline V gives CDR1 SGHAT, CDR2 FQDESV (reference sequence). The CDR3 is 13 amino acids. The CDR3 nucleotides are TGTGCCAGCAGCCAAGCGCCAGGGAATGAGCAGTTCTTC. The encoded protein is CASSQAPGNEQFF.

This clonotype was seen repeatedly, ten times or more. The genes are TRBV7-6 and TRBJ2-2, with D possibly matching TRBD2 (6 bases). Germline V gene lookup returns CDR1 SGHVS and CDR2 FNYEAQ. V was cut by 1 base and J by 6 bases, with 6 bases left in between. The CDR3 runs 13 residues. The CDR3 here is CASSLGGAGELFF. CDR3 coding DNA: TGTGCCAGCAGCTTAGGCGGGGCCGGGGAGCTGTTTTTT.

A single count supports this clonotype. V usage is TRBV20-1 and J usage is TRBJ2-5; D call uncertain. Trimming removed 3 bases from V and 3 bases from J, with 11 bases in between. CDR3 length: 13 amino acids. Per germline, CDR1 DFQATT and CDR2 SNEGSKA (reference sequence). CDR3 nucleotides: TGCAGTGCTAGTTCATGGGGAAAAGAGACCCAGTACTTC. This encodes CSASSWGKETQYF.

This clonotype was counted a few times. The V gene is TRBV7-6, the J gene TRBJ2-5; no reliable D call. Germline V gives CDR1 SGHVS, CDR2 FNYEAQ. This CDR3 is built from 13 residues. V lost 0 bases to trimming and J lost 4 bases, with 6 bases between them. CDR3: CASSLAWGETQYF. The CDR3 DNA sequence: TGTGCCAGCAGCTTAGCGTGGGGAGAGACCCAGTACTTC.